This section outlines one T cell receptor (beta chain) sequence together with its context. Authors' processing steps: Cell counts per sample came from amplifying reference gene primers. Libraries were prepared by immunoSEQ multiplex PCR; TCRdb keeps only in-frame clonotypes and omits some of them. Clone size and V and J calls were adopted from that table, with D and trimming inferred from the DNA. Among under 200,000 clones listed, about 88% were seen once. This sample is drawn from a study of blood T cell repertoires in COVID-19. Across the study: Recovered participants had two consecutive negative NP/OP PCR tests, healthcare professional clearance, or symptom resolution. Acute and convalescent COVID-19 specimens originated in the United States, Italy and Spain. From T cells, B-cell-depleted T cells, or PBMCs came the material, which was cDNA or gDNA.

Germline values: CDR1 LGHDT, CDR2 YNNKEL (reference sequence). V was trimmed by 0 bases and J by 7 bases, leaving 15 bases between them. The CDR3 consists of 16 residues. This receptor was taken from a woman between 40 and 55 years old in a cohort exposed to, infected with or recovered from COVID-19 (not recorded which). The genes are TRBV3-1 (or the pseudogene TRBV3-2) and TRBJ2-2, with D possibly matching TRBD2 (7 bases). The sequencing input was PBMCs or T cells enriched from blood (not recorded which). The CDR3: CASSQDRRGGDGELFF. CDR3 nucleotide sequence: TGTGCCAGCAGCCAAGATCGAAGGGGGGGCGACGGGGAGCTGTTTTTT.